Shown below are 7 T cell receptor beta chains from a single sample sequenced in a study of metastatic and nonmetastatic thyroid tumors. All patients reached thyroid surgery having received no treatment beforehand. TCRdb redid the clone calls on the PCR reads using MiXCR. The sample has roughly 70,000 clones; around 20% are singletons. Specimen: blood. The receptors here all came from a female donor with papillary thyroid cancer or a benign thyroid nodule (not recorded which). Some clones in this sample may be carry-over from other donors' samples.

This chain uses TRBV19 with TRBJ2-1, with 8 positions matching TRBD1. CDR1 and CDR2 (germline): LNHDA, SQIVND (reference sequence). Unmatched junction bases numbered 12, after V lost 7 bases and J lost 4 bases. The CDR3 has 16 amino acids. The DNA of the CDR3 is TGTGCCAGTACTCGATTTATGGGACAGGATTACAATGAGCAGTTCTTC. As protein: CASTRFMGQDYNEQFF.

This chain joins TRBV5-1 and TRBJ2-5, with D possibly being TRBD1 or TRBD2 (5 bases each). CDR3 length: 15 amino acids. Germline CDR1 reads SGHRS; CDR2 reads YFSETQ. The V gene lost 0 bases and the J gene lost 6 bases, with 15 bases spanning the gap. The CDR3 reads CASSLGVGMGQTQYF. In nucleotides, the CDR3 is TGCGCCAGCAGCTTGGGTGTCGGGATGGGGCAGACCCAGTACTTC.

The chain couples TRBV11-2 to TRBJ1-5, with D possibly being TRBD1 (6 bases). Germline assignment: CDR1 SGHAT and CDR2 FQNNGV. Trimming cost V 5 bases and J 5 bases, with 16 bases left between them. The CDR3 length is 15 residues. The chain's CDR3 is CASSRTGSGDQPQHF. The CDR3 coding sequence is TGTGCCAGCAGCCGCACAGGGTCGGGGGATCAGCCCCAGCATTTT.

This clone was observed many times. The chain is built from TRBV6-1 and TRBJ2-7, with D uncertain. The CDR3 extends over 12 amino acids. Germline CDR1 is MNHNS and CDR2 is SASEGT. V dropped 9 bases and J dropped 0 bases, with 9 bases sitting between them. The CDR3 sequence: CASDQSSYEQYF. CDR3 in DNA: TGTGCCAGTGATCAGAGCTCCTACGAGCAGTACTTC.

This chain connects TRBV20-1 to TRBJ2-1; tentative D call: TRBD2 (6 bases). The V gene's germline CDR1 is DFQATT and CDR2 SNEGSKA (reference sequence). V lost 2 bases and J 5 bases, leaving 13 bases between the germline ends. The CDR3 loop spans 14 amino acids. Here the CDR3 DNA reads TGCAGTGCTAGAAGGGACTTGGTAGACAATGAGCAGTTCTTC. It encodes CSARRDLVDNEQFF.

This clone was observed a handful of times. The gene calls are TRBV6-5 and TRBJ1-3; perhaps TRBD1 as D (5 bases). The CDR3 totals 16 residues. V lost 0 bases and J 8 bases, leaving 17 bases between the germline ends. In germline, CDR1 is MNHEY, CDR2 SVGAGI. CDR3 sequence: CASSYSLRREGDTIYF. CDR3 nucleotide sequence: TGTGCCAGCAGTTACTCATTGAGAAGGGAAGGGGACACCATATATTTT.

This clone has a handful of counts. The chain combines TRBV6-1 with TRBJ2-7; unclear D gene. Trimming cost V 6 bases and J 0 bases, with 6 bases left between them. The germline gives CDR1 MNHNS, CDR2 SASEGT. The CDR3 is 12 amino acids. This CDR3 is CASRSHSYEQYF. The DNA for the CDR3 is TGTGCCAGCAGGAGCCACTCCTACGAGCAGTACTTC.